These 20 T cell receptor beta chains originate from one sample sequenced in a study of shared clonotypes between healthy human individuals. Clones were sequenced by immunoSEQ multiplex PCR, and TCRdb holds only the in-frame ones, with some missing. This sample has about 2.3 million clones, with roughly 90% found just once. The material sequenced was naive CD4+ T cells from PBMCs. This sample's subset: CD45RA+ positively selected. These receptors were collected from a man aged 18 to 30 in good health. Some clones in this sample may be carry-over from other donors' samples.

CDR3 bases: TGTGCCAGTAGTATCCAGAGCTGGAATTACGAGCAGTACTTC. This encodes CASSIQSWNYEQYF. The chain is built from TRBV19 and TRBJ2-7, with no clear D. Germline CDR1 LNHDA, CDR2 SQIVND (reference sequence). There are 14 residues in the CDR3. The V end lost 3 bases, the J end lost 4 bases, and 13 bases lay between the germline ends.

The V call is TRBV11-3, the J call TRBJ2-5; possibly TRBD2 for D (5 bases). The V and J ends lost 5 bases and 1 base respectively, with 8 bases between them. Germline CDR1 SGHNT, CDR2 YENEEA. The CDR3 has 13 amino acids. Here the CDR3 DNA reads TGTGCCAGCAGCGGGAGTCGCCAAGAGACCCAGTACTTC. Translation gives CASSGSRQETQYF.

The V and J genes are TRBV7-2 and TRBJ1-5; TRBD1 matches at 8 bases. Trimming at V came to 1 base and at J to 7 bases, leaving 9 bases not matched to a gene. There are 16 residues in the CDR3. Per germline, CDR1 SGHTA and CDR2 FQGNSA. The CDR3 DNA sequence: TGTGCCAGCAGCTTAGGGGGTTGGACAGGGAGCCAGCCCCAGCATTTT. It yields the protein CASSLGGWTGSQPQHF.

This chain links TRBV5-1 with TRBJ1-2, with D unclear. Germline CDR1 reads SGHRS; CDR2 reads YFSETQ. The CDR3 consists of 13 residues. V dropped 7 bases and J dropped 7 bases, with 17 bases sitting between them. DNA for the CDR3: TGCGCCAGCCGAACGTCGGCGGGGAGTGGCTACACCTTC. Translating it yields CASRTSAGSGYTF. Together with reference TRBV5-1 and TRBJ1-2, the CDR3 gives the full variable domain: KAGVTQTPRYLIKTRGQQVTLSCSPISGHRSVSWYQQTPGQGLQFLFEYFSETQRNKGNFPGRFSGRQFSNSRSEMNVSTLELGDSALYLCASRTSAGSGYTFGSGTRLTVV.

In this sample, this clone turned up once. This chain connects TRBV21-1 to TRBJ2-7; the table's D gene call, TRBD1, was not cross checked with the DNA. TRBV21-1 is described as a pseudogene. CDR3 length: 17 amino acids. CDR3 bases: TGTGCCAGCAGCATTAAGAATCCGGGACAGATTGGATACGAGCAGTACTTC. Translation: CASSIKNPGQIGYEQYF.

V gene TRBV28 combines with J gene TRBJ2-5; D call uncertain. The CDR3 extends over 13 amino acids. The ends were cut back, 8 bases at V and 5 bases at J, with 15 bases in the middle. Germline V lookup: CDR1 MDHEN, CDR2 SYDVKM. The CDR3 here is CASGVRADETQYF. The CDR3 DNA sequence: TGTGCCAGCGGTGTTCGGGCAGACGAGACCCAGTACTTC. The variable domain in full, with the rest retrieved from reference TRBV28 and TRBJ2-5, is DVKVTQSSRYLVKRTGEKVFLECVQDMDHENMFWYRQDPGLGLRLIYFSYDVKMKEKGDIPEGYSVSREKKERFSLILESASTNQTSMYLCASGVRADETQYFGPGTRLLVL.

The chain recombines TRBV28 with TRBJ2-3; D is possibly TRBD2 (5 bases). Germline V lookup: CDR1 MDHEN, CDR2 SYDVKM. V was trimmed by 1 base and J by 6 bases, leaving 8 bases between them. The CDR3 extends over 13 amino acids. The CDR3: CASSLFLADTQYF. DNA of the CDR3: TGTGCCAGCAGTTTATTCCTAGCTGATACGCAGTATTTT.

The rearrangement joins TRBV15 to TRBJ2-2; unclear D gene. From germline, CDR1 is LNHNV and CDR2 YYDKDF (reference sequence). The CDR3 has 14 residues. V was trimmed by 3 bases and J by 4 bases, leaving 9 bases between them. The DNA for the CDR3 is TGTGCCACCAGCAGCAGTCCTCGCACCGGGGAGCTGTTTTTT. It specifies CATSSSPRTGELFF.

The gene calls are TRBV27 and TRBJ2-7; D could derive from TRBD1 or TRBD2 (5 bases each). Trimming took off 4 bases at V and 0 bases at J, with 13 bases between the two ends. Germline V gene data show CDR1 as MNHEY and CDR2 as SMNVEV (reference sequence). The CDR3 runs 15 residues. The CDR3 region has the DNA TGTGCCAGCAGTTCGGGGCCCTCCCTCTCCTACGAGCAGTACTTC. It is translated as CASSSGPSLSYEQYF.

The gene calls are TRBV10-1 and TRBJ1-1, with no clear D. This CDR3 is 15 amino acids long. V lost 4 bases to trimming and J lost 5 bases, with 17 bases between them. Germline CDR1 is WNHNN and CDR2 is SYGVQD (reference sequence). The DNA for the CDR3 is TGCGCCAGCAGTGCTGGCAGCCTGGTGGGAACTGAAGCTTTCTTT. It codes for CASSAGSLVGTEAFF.

The V and J genes are TRBV19 and TRBJ1-1; no reliable D call. The V end lost 6 bases, the J end lost 5 bases, and 16 bases lay between the germline ends. The CDR3 length is 14 residues. Per the germline V gene, CDR1 is LNHDA and CDR2 is SQIVND (reference sequence). The CDR3 reads CASRQPGGRTEAFF. The CDR3 DNA follows: TGTGCCAGTAGACAACCGGGAGGAAGGACTGAAGCTTTCTTT.

Remarks on this clone: Mismatch with germline at one junction end may stem from a read error. The chain joins TRBV19 to TRBJ2-7, with 9 bases identical to TRBD1. CDR3 length equals 15 residues. Germline-derived CDR1 and CDR2 are LNHDA and SQIVND (reference sequence). The CDR3 DNA reads TGTGCCAGTAGTCCCCCCGGGACAGGGAACCCTCAGGGCCACTTC. Translating gives CASSPPGTGNPQGHF. Based on the CDR3 plus reference TRBV19 and TRBJ2-7, the full variable domain is DGGITQSPKYLFRKEGQNVTLSCEQNLNHDAMYWYRQDPGQGLRLIYYSQIVNDFQKGDIAEGYSVSREKKESFPLTVTSAQKNPTAFYLCASSPPGTGNPQGHFGPGTRLTVT.

V gene TRBV5-1 combines with J gene TRBJ2-5; the D gene is possibly TRBD1 (6 bases). Trimming cost V 4 bases and J 1 base, with 14 bases left between them. Germline values: CDR1 SGHRS, CDR2 YFSETQ. The CDR3 length is 15 residues. CDR3 bases: TGCGCCAGCAGCGACCCAACAGGGTTCCAAGAGACCCAGTACTTC. This translates into CASSDPTGFQETQYF.

The gene calls are TRBV18 and TRBJ1-1, with 7 bases aligning to TRBD1. This CDR3 is built from 14 residues. V trimming: 4 bases; J trimming: 6 bases; junction bases outside the gene matches: 8. Looked up from germline, CDR1 is KGHSH and CDR2 is LQKENI. The CDR3 region has the DNA TGTGCCAGCTCACAAACCAGAACAGGGGCTGAAGCTTTCTTT. This codes for CASSQTRTGAEAFF. Combining the CDR3 with reference TRBV18 and TRBJ1-1 gives the whole variable domain NAGVMQNPRHLVRRRGQEARLRCSPMKGHSHVYWYRQLPEEGLKFMVYLQKENIIDESGMPKERFSAEFPKEGPSILRIQQVVRGDSAAYFCASSQTRTGAEAFFGQGTRLTVV.

V gene TRBV27 combines with J gene TRBJ2-7, with TRBD2 identical over 7 bases. V lost 4 bases to trimming and J lost 0 bases; unmatched junction nucleotides: 9. CDR3 length: 16 amino acids. Germline V CDR1 and CDR2: MNHEY, SMNVEV (reference sequence). The CDR3 here is CASSSPWGGSSYEQYF. Written as DNA, the CDR3 is TGTGCCAGCAGTTCACCGTGGGGAGGGAGCTCCTACGAGCAGTACTTC.

This chain joins TRBV9 and TRBJ2-1; TRBD2 agrees at 10 bases. Germline values: CDR1 SGDLS, CDR2 YYNGEE. The CDR3 is 15 amino acids. The ends lost 2 bases at V and 5 bases at J; junction bases unmatched: 4. In DNA, the CDR3 is TGTGCCAGCAGCGTTATGGGACTAGCGAACAATGAGCAGTTCTTC. This codes for CASSVMGLANNEQFF. Based on the CDR3 plus reference TRBV9 and TRBJ2-1, the full variable domain is DSGVTQTPKHLITATGQRVTLRCSPRSGDLSVYWYQQSLDQGLQFLIQYYNGEERAKGNILERFSAQQFPDLHSELNLSSLELGDSALYFCASSVMGLANNEQFFGPGTRLTVL.

The chain couples TRBV6-1 to TRBJ1-5; 7 positions match TRBD1. Germline CDR1 MNHNS, CDR2 SASEGT. The V gene end was trimmed by 1 base and the J gene end by 2 bases; junction bases not matched to a gene: 2. The CDR3 consists of 15 residues. CDR3 DNA sequence: TGTGCCAGCAGTGAAGTAGGGGGCGGCAATCAGCCCCAGCATTTT. This gives the protein CASSEVGGGNQPQHF.

This clone has only one observation. This specimen includes other DNA sequences encoding the same CDR3. This chain uses TRBV6-6 with TRBJ2-1; D not resolved. This CDR3 has 11 amino acids. The germline V gene has CDR1 MNHNY and CDR2 SVGAGI (reference sequence). Deletions cut 0 bases from V and 6 bases from J, with 0 bases between. CDR3 residues: CASSYSNEQFF. In DNA form, the CDR3 reads TGTGCCAGCAGTTACTCCAATGAGCAGTTCTTC.

V gene TRBV7-9 combines with J gene TRBJ2-7; 8 nucleotides match TRBD1. With 1 base clipped from V and 6 bases from J, the junction kept 5 bases outside the gene matches. The CDR3 sequence is 14 residues long. Germline-derived CDR1 and CDR2 are SEHNR and FQNEAQ (reference sequence). CDR3 sequence (DNA): TGTGCCAGCAGCTTAGTCGCAGGGGGCTCCGAGCAGTACTTC. It encodes CASSLVAGGSEQYF.

V usage is TRBV27 and J usage is TRBJ1-1; 7 bases agree with TRBD1. Germline loops: CDR1 MNHEY, CDR2 SMNVEV (reference sequence). This CDR3 has 14 amino acids. V was pared by 2 bases and J by 1 base, with 1 base of the junction left unmatched. The CDR3 is CASSLDRANTEAFF. The CDR3 DNA sequence: TGTGCCAGCAGTTTAGACAGGGCGAACACTGAAGCTTTCTTT.